A selection of T cell receptor beta chains follows, all from one sample in a study of blood T cell repertoires in COVID-19. Clones were sequenced by immunoSEQ multiplex PCR, and TCRdb holds only the in-frame ones, with some missing. The sample has roughly 260,000 clones, approximately 90% seen once. Material for sequencing was peripheral blood. The receptors were sampled from a man in his 60s who had recovered from COVID-19. Both conserved end residues are trimmed from each CDR3.

v_call | cdr3_aa
TRBV11-2 | ASRLAGGNEQF
TRBV6-5 | ASDRFESTDTQY
TRBV30 | AWSVQNEQF
TRBV27 | ASSLTQSTDTQY
TRBV10-3 | AISELTGSGNTIY
TRBV6-5 | ASSLGAYANYGYT
TRBV11-2 | ASSSIIQGSGEQY
TRBV4-2 | ASSQGDILKEVAF
TRBV9 | ASSAAREVGVLPF
TRBV5-1 | ASSTGAYNEQF
TRBV9 | ASSPQGDNQPQH
TRBV7-2 | ASSLVSGQPPAEGYT
TRBV3-1/TRBV3-2 | ASSQNWGTAPNYGYT
TRBV5-1 | ASSSGGQGIYEQY
TRBV5-6 | ASSLSGQRGVDTQY
TRBV10-3 | AISESTGRTGELF
TRBV6-1 | ASSDLQSYEQY
TRBV19 | ASSINLGSYNSPLH
TRBV24-1 | ATSGTGAFTGELF
TRBV7-3 | ASSLRTSGAWSAYNEQF
TRBV5-4 | ASSLVQADTGELF
TRBV6-1 | ASSVEGGGVSGNTIY
TRBV4-1 | ASSRKQVGDVWEQF
TRBV24-1 | ATSDWGTGGNNEQF
TRBV6-5 | ASSSQGRNGNTIY
TRBV9 | ASSTGRGLKGYT
TRBV3-1/TRBV3-2 | ASSPANREQY
TRBV19 | ATSGGAVRNIQY
TRBV13 | ASSLGTSGTYEQY
TRBV6-2/TRBV6-3 | ASSPRQGEETQY
TRBV2 | ASSDLAGGPQETQY
TRBV6-5 | ASRERGGLHTQY
TRBV19 | ASSIQGDGYT
TRBV27 | ASSVLGQEGYGYT
TRBV30 | AWSVPGGDNSPLH
TRBV7-8 | ASSLSGGARAF
TRBV24-1 | ATSDLLQNGYT
TRBV2 | ASREKTGGKGEQY
TRBV7-6 | ASSSRERGGPTDTQY
TRBV6-5 | ASSLGQGGSPLH
TRBV7-8 | ASSQYLQRAF
TRBV23-1 | ASSRTPRGHAADTQY
TRBV4-1 | ASSATTGGPVIGMYEQY
TRBV7-3 | ASSGTGGEQY
TRBV12-5 | ASGTPGLAANTGELF
TRBV6-5 | ASRPGTLNTEAF
TRBV7-7 | ASSLGAGGMTDTQY
TRBV4-1 | ASSQDLSGTGGNEQF
TRBV7-2 | ASSLRTGLEQY
TRBV5-4 | ASSPRGGSLIGELF
TRBV30 | AWTGQGYEQY
TRBV4-2 | ASSQVGAGGQPQH
TRBV29-1 | SVDLAGGSYEQY
TRBV3-1/TRBV3-2 | ASSQDPPGNEQF